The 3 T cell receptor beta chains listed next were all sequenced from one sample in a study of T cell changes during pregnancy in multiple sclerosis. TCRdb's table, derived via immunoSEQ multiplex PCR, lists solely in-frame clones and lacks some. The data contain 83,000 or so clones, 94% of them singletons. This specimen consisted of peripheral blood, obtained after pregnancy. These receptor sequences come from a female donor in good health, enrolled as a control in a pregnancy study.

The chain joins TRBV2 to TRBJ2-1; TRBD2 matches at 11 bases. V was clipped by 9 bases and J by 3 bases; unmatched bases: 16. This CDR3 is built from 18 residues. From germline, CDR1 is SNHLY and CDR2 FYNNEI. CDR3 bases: TGTGCCAGTCTCTCCTCTTCCTATCTAGCGGGAGGCTACAATGAGCAGTTCTTC. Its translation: CASLSSSYLAGGYNEQFF.

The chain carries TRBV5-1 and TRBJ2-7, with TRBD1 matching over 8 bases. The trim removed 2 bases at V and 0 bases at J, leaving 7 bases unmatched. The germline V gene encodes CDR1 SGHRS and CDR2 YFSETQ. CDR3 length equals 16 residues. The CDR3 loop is CASSLGQGSTSYEQYF. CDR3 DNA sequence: TGCGCCAGCAGCTTAGGACAGGGCAGCACCTCCTACGAGCAGTACTTC.

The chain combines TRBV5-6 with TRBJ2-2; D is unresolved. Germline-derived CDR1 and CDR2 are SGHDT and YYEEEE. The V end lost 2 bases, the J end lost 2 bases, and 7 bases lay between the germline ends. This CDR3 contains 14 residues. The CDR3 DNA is TGTGCCAGCAGCTTTGGCAGAAACACCGGGGAGCTGTTTTTT. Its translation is CASSFGRNTGELFF.